This TCR beta chain is drawn from a study of T cell changes during pregnancy in multiple sclerosis (dated by TCRdb to 2018 to 2020). Notes on the research overall: In women with multiple sclerosis, the researchers looked at how the T cell repertoire shifted as pregnancy progressed.

Library prep was done by the immunoSEQ multiplex PCR assay. TCRdb re-hosts the immuneACCESS table, in-frame sequences only. Its copies lack some clones; in the studies checked, an unresolved V gene accounts for under half of them, and the cause for the rest is not known. Here the sample has roughly 45,000 clones; 90% occur a single time. Approximately 1.5% of the sample is taken by the ten largest. On this clone itself: The antigen this receptor binds is unknown. The sample holds no much larger clone one base away, and base qualities are not on file.

The germline V gene provides CDR1 ENHRY and CDR2 SYGVKD. The CDR3 contains 17 residues, cysteine and phenylalanine counted. Of all the DNA, just the CDR3 is kept, 51 bases in frame from base 1. Trimmed from V: 7 bases; trimmed from J: 5 bases; junction bases lacking a gene match: 17. This clonotype was obtained from a female donor in good health, enrolled as a control in a pregnancy study. The sequenced sample was peripheral blood, obtained in the first trimester of pregnancy. The rearrangement combines TRBV10-3 with TRBJ2-5; 9 central nucleotides agree with TRBD2. The CDR3 in this case is CAIKPGDSGGRLETQYF. The DNA sequence follows: TGTGCCATCAAACCGGGGGACAGCGGGGGGAGGTTGGAGACCCAGTACTTC.